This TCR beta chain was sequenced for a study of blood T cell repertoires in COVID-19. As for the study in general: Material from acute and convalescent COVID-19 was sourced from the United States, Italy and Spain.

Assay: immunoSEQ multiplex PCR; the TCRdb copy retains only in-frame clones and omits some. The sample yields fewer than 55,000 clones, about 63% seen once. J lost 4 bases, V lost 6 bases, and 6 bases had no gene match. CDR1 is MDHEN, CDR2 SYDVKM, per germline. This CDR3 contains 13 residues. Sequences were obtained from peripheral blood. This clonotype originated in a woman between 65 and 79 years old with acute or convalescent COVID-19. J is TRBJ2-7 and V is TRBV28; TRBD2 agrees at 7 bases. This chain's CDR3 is CASRLPGGYEQYF. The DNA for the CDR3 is TGTGCCAGCAGGCTCCCCGGGGGGTACGAGCAGTACTTC.